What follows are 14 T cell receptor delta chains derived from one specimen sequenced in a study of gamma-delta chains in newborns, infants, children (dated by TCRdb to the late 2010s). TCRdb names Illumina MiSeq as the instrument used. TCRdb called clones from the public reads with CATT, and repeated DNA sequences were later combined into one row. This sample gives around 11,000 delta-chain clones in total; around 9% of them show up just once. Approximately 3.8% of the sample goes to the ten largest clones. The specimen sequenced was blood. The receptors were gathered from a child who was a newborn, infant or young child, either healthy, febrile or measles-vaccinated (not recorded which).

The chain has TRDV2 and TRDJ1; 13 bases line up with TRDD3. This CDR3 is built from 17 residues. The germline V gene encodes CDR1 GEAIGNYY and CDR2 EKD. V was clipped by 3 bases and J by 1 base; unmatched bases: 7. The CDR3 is CACDLLLGDTTTDKLIF. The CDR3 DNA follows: TGTGCCTGTGACCTTCTACTGGGGGATACGACCACCGATAAACTCATCTTT.

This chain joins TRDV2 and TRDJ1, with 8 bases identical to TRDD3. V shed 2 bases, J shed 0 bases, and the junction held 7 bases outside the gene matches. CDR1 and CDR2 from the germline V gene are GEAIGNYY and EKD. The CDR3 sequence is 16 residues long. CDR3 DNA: TGTGCCTGTGACAAGCTGGGGGACCTAAACACCGATAAACTCATCTTT. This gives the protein CACDKLGDLNTDKLIF.

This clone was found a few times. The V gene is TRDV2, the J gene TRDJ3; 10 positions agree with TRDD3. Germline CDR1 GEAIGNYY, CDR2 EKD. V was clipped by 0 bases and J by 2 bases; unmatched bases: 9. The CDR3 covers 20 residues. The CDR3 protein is CACDTVLGDEHTWDTRQMFF. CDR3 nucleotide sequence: TGTGCCTGTGACACCGTACTGGGGGATGAGCACACCTGGGACACCCGACAGATGTTTTTC.

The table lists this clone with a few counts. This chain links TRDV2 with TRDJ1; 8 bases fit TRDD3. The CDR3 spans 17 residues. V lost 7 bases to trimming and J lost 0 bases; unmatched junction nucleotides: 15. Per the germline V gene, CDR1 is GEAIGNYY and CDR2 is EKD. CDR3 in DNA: TGTGCCTGCAAAGTACTGGGGGCTCCAAAGTACACCGATAAACTCATCTTT. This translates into CACKVLGAPKYTDKLIF.

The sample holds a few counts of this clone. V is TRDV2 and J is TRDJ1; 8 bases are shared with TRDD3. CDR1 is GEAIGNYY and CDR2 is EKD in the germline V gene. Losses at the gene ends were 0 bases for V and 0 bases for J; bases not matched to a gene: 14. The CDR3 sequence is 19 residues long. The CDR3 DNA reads TGTGCCTGTGACACCGTCGGTATACTGGGGGTAAAGTACACCGATAAACTCATCTTT. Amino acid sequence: CACDTVGILGVKYTDKLIF.

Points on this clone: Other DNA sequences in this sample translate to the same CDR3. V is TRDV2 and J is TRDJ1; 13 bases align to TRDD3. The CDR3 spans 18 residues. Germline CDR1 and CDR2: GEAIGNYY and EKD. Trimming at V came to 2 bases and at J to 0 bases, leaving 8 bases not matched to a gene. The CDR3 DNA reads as TGTGCCTGTGACAGGGTACTGGGGGATACGAGAAACACCGATAAACTCATCTTT. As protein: CACDRVLGDTRNTDKLIF.

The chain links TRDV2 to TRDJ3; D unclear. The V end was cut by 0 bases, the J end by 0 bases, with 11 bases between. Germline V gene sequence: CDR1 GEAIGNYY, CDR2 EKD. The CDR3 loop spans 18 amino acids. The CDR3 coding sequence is TGTGCCTGTGACACCGCGATTCCAGACTCCTGGGACACCCGACAGATGTTTTTC. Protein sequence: CACDTAIPDSWDTRQMFF.

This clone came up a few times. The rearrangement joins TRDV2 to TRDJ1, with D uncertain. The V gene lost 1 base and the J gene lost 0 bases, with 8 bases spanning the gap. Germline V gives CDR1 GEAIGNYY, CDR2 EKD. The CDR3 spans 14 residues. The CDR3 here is CACDTILHTDKLIF. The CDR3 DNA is TGTGCCTGTGACACTATACTGCACACCGATAAACTCATCTTT.

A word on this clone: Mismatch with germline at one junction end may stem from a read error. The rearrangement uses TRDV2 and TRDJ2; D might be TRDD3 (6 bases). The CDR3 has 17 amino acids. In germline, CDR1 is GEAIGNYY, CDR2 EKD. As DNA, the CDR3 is TGTGCCCGTGACACCGTTGGGGGGAGGGACTTGACAGCACAACTCTTCTTT. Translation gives CARDTVGGRDLTAQLFF.

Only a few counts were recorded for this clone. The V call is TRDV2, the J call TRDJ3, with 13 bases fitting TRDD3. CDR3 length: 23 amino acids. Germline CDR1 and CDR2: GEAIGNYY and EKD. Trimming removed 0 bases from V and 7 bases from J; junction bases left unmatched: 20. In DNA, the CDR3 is TGTGCCTGTGACACCTTACTGGGGGATACGTGGGACGCCACGTGGCGTGACACCCGACAGATGTTTTTC. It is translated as CACDTLLGDTWDATWRDTRQMFF.

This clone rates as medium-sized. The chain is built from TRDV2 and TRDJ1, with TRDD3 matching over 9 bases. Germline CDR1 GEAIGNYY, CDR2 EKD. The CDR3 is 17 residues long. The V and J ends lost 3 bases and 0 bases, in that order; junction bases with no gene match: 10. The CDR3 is CACDLLGDEGYTDKLIF. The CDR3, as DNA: TGTGCCTGTGACCTACTGGGGGACGAGGGATACACCGATAAACTCATCTTT.

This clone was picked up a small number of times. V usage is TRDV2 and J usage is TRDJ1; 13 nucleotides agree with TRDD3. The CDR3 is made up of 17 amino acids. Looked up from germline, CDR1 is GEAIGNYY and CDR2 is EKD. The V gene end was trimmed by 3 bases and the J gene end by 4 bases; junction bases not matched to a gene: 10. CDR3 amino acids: CACDSVLGDTQGDKLIF. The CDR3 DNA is TGTGCCTGTGACTCCGTACTGGGGGATACGCAAGGCGATAAACTCATCTTT.

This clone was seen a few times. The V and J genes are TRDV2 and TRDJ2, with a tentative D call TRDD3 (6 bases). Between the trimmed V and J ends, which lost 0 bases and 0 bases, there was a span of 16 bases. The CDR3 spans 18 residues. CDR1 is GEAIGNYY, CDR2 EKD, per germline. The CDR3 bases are TGTGCCTGTGACACCGTGGTGGGGGCTATTACTTTGACAGCACAACTCTTCTTT. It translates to CACDTVVGAITLTAQLFF.

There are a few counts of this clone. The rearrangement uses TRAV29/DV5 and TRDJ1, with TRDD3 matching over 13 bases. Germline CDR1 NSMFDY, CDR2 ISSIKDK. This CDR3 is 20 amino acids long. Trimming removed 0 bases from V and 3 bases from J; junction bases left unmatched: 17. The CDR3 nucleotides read TGTGCAGCAAGCGCGGAGCTCCTACGATCACTGGGGGATACGCCCGATAAACTCATCTTT. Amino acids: CAASAELLRSLGDTPDKLIF. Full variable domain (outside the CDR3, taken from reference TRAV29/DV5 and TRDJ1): DQQVKQNSPSLSVQEGRISILNCDYTNSMFDYFLWYKKYPAEGPTFLISISSIKDKNEDGRFTVFLNKSAKHLSLHIVPSQPGDSAVYFCAASAELLRSLGDTPDKLIFGKGTRVTVEP.